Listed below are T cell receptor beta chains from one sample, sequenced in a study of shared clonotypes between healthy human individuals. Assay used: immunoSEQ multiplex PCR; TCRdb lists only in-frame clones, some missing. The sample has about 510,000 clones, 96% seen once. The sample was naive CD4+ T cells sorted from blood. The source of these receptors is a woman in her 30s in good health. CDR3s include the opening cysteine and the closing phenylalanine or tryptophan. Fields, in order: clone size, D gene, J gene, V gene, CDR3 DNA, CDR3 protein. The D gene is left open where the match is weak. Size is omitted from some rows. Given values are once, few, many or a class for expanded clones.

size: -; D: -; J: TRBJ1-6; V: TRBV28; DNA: TGTGCCAGCAACCACCCTCAGGGAAATAATTCACCCCTCCACTTT; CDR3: CASNHPQGNNSPLHF
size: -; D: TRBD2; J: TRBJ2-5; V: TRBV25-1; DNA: TGTGCCAGCAGTCCTACACTAGCGGGAGGGCCATTTGGAGAGACCCAGTACTTC; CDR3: CASSPTLAGGPFGETQYF
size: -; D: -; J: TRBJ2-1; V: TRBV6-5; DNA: TGTGCCAGCAGTTACTCGGTAGCGAGGTACAATGAGCAGTTCTTC; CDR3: CASSYSVARYNEQFF
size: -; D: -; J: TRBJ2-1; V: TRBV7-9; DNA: TGTGCCAGCGCGGCGATAAATGAGCAGTTCTTC; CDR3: CASAAINEQFF
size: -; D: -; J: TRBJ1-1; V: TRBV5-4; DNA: TGTGCCAGCAGCGAGCAGAACAGGGCCGTCGGCACTGAAGCTTTCTTT; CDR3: CASSEQNRAVGTEAFF
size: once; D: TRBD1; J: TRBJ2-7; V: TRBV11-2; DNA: TGTGCCAGCAGCTTCTGGACAGGCACCTACGAGCAGTACTTC; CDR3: CASSFWTGTYEQYF
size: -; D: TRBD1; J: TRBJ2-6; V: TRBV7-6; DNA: TGTGCCAGCAGCTCACCGGGACAGTTCTCTGGGGCCAACGTCCTGACTTTC; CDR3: CASSSPGQFSGANVLTF
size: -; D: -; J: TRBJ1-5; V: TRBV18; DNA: TGTGCCAGCTCGCCGAATAGCAATCAGCCCCAGCATTTT; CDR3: CASSPNSNQPQHF
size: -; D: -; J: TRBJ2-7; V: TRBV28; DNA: TGTGCCAGCAGTTTTCAAGGGGATGCCTACGAGCAGTACTTC; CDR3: CASSFQGDAYEQYF
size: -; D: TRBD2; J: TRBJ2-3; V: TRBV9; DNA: TGTGCCAGCAGCGTAGCGGGAGGGGGGACAGATACGCAGTATTTT; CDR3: CASSVAGGGTDTQYF
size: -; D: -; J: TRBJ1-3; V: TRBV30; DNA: TGTGCCTGGAGTGTTAGTCCGTCTGGAAACACCATATATTTT; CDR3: CAWSVSPSGNTIYF
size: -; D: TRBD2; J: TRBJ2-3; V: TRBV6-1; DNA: TGTGCCAGCAAAAGACTAGCGAGTACAGATACGCAGTATTTT; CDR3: CASKRLASTDTQYF
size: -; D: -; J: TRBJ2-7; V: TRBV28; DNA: TGTGCCAGCAGTTTAGGACAAACCCCAACCTACTACGAGCAGTACTTC; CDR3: CASSLGQTPTYYEQYF
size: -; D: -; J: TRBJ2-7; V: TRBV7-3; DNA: TGTGCCAGCAGCTCGGGACACGAGCAGTACTTC; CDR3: CASSSGHEQYF
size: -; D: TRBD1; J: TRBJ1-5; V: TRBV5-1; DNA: TGCGCCAGCAGCTTGGACGCAGGGGGTTCAAATCAGCCCCAGCATTTT; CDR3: CASSLDAGGSNQPQHF
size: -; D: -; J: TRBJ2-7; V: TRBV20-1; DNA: TGCAGTGCGCTAGACTACGAGCAGTACTTC; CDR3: CSALDYEQYF
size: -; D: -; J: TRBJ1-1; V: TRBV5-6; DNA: TGTGCCAGCAGCTTCACAGGGAACACTGAAGCTTTCTTT; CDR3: CASSFTGNTEAFF
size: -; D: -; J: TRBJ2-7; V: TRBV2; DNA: TGTGCCAGCACCCTGATGGACCGCCTCGAGCAGTACTTC; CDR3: CASTLMDRLEQYF
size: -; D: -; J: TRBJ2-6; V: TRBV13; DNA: TGTGCCAGCAGCTTAGGGCGGCAGGGGCTCTTCGGGGCCAACGTCCTGACTTTC; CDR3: CASSLGRQGLFGANVLTF
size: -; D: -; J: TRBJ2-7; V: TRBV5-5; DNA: TGTGCCAGCAGCTTGGCGCGGGGATACCCCTACGAGCAGTACTTC; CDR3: CASSLARGYPYEQYF
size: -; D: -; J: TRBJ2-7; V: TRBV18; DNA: TGTGCCAGCTCACCAGGGCCCTCAAGCTCCTACGAGCAGTACTTC; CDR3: CASSPGPSSSYEQYF
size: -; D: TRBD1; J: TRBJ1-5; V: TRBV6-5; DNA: TGTGCCAGCAGTCAACAGGGGTTCAATCAGCCCCAGCATTTT; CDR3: CASSQQGFNQPQHF
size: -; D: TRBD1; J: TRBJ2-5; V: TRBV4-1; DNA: TGCGCCAGCAGCCGCGGACAGGGGGGGATCCAAGAGACCCAGTACTTC; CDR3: CASSRGQGGIQETQYF
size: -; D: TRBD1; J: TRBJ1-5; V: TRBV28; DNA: TGTGCCAGCAGTTTTCGGACAGGGCGCTATCAGCCCCAGCATTTT; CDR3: CASSFRTGRYQPQHF
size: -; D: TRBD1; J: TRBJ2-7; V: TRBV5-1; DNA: TGCGCCAGCAGCTCGGAACCGGGACAGCACTCCTACGAGCAGTACTTC; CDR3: CASSSEPGQHSYEQYF
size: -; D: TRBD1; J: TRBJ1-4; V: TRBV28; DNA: TGTGCCAGCGTAACCGGGACAGGGGTGGAAAAACTGTTTTTT; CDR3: CASVTGTGVEKLFF
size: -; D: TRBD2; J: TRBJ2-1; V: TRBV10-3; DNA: TGTGCCATCATGGCTAGCGGGAGCGATGAGCAGTTCTTC; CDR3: CAIMASGSDEQFF
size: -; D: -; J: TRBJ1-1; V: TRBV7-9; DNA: TGTGCCAGCAGCTTAGAACGGAACACTGAAGCTTTCTTT; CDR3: CASSLERNTEAFF
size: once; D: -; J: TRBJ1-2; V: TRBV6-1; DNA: TGTGCCAGCAGTGAAGCGCCAGTGGATGGCTACACCTTC; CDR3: CASSEAPVDGYTF
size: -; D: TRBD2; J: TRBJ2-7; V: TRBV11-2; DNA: TGTGCCAGCAGCTTACGGACTAGCGGGTACGAGCAGTACTTC; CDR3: CASSLRTSGYEQYF
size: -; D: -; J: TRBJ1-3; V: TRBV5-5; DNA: TGTGCCAGCAGCCCCCTCCGGGGGGCGGATGGAAACACCATATATTTT; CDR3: CASSPLRGADGNTIYF
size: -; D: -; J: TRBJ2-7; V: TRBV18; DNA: TGTGCCAGCTCAGAAGGTTTCCGGGCCGTAGACTACGAGCAGTACTTC; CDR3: CASSEGFRAVDYEQYF
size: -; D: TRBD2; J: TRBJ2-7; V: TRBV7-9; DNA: TGTGCCAGCAGCTCGAACGAGGGACTAGCGGTCCCCTACGAGCAGTACTTC; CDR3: CASSSNEGLAVPYEQYF
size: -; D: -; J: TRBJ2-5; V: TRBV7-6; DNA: TGTGCCAGCAGCTTAGGGGCTACAGGGTCAGAGACCCAGTACTTC; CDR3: CASSLGATGSETQYF
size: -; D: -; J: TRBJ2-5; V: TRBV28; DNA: TGTGCCAGCAGCTCCCCATTAGTAGGCCAAGAGACCCAGTACTTC; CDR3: CASSSPLVGQETQYF
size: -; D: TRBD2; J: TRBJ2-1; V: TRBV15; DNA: TGTGCCACCAGCCGGGGACTAGCGGGCCGCTACAATGAGCAGTTCTTC; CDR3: CATSRGLAGRYNEQFF
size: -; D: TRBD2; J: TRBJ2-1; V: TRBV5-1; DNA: TGCGCCAGCAGCGGACCTAGCGGGGGCTCCTACAATGAGCAGTTCTTC; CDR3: CASSGPSGGSYNEQFF
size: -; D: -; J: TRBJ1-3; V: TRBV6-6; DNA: TGTGCCAGCACCCTAGGGGAGCAGGGAAGATTAGACACCATATATTTT; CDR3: CASTLGEQGRLDTIYF
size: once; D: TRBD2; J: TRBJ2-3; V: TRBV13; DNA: TGTGCCAGCAGCCACGGACTAGCGGGTCTACTCCCTACAGATACGCAGTATTTT; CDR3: CASSHGLAGLLPTDTQYF
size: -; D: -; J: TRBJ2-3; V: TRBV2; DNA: TGTGCCAGCTTGCGGATGAGCACAGATACGCAGTATTTT; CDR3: CASLRMSTDTQYF
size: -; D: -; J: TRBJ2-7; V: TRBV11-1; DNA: TGTGCCAGCAGCTTGCCCGAGACCGAGCAGTACTTC; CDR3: CASSLPETEQYF
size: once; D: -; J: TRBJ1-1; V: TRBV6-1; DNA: TGTGCCAGCAGGATATCGATGAACACTGAAGCTTTCTTT; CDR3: CASRISMNTEAFF
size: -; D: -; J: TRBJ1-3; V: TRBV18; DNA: TGTGCCAGCTCGCTTAGAACCGGGACGGCAACTGGAAACACCATATATTTT; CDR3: CASSLRTGTATGNTIYF
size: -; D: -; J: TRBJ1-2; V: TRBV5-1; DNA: TGCGCCAGCAGCCTACAGGACAGCTCTCTTGGCTACACCTTC; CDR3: CASSLQDSSLGYTF
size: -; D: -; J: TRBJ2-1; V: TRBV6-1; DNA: TGTGCCAGCAGTGGCGTGTTTGGGCAGTTCTTC; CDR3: CASSGVFGQFF